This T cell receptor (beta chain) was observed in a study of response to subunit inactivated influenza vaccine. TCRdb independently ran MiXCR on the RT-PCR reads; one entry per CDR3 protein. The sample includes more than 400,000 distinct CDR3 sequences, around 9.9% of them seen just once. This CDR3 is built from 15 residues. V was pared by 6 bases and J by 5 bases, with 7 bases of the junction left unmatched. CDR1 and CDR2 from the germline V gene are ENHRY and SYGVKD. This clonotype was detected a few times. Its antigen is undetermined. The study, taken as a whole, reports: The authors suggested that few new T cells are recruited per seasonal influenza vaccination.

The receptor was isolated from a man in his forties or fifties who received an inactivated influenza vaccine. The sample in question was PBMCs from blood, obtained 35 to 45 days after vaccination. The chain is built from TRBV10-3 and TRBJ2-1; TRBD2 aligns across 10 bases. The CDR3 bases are TGTGCCATCAGAGACCTAGCGGGAGAGGACAATGAGCAGTTCTTC. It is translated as CAIRDLAGEDNEQFF.